This TCR beta chain was observed in a study of blood T cell repertoires in COVID-19. Study at large: PBMCs, B-cell-depleted T cells, or T cells were the source of the cDNA or gDNA that made up the material.

In the source study's methods: Scientists estimated how many nucleated cells there were by amplifying reference gene primers. TCRdb's table, derived via immunoSEQ multiplex PCR, lists solely in-frame clones and lacks some. V and J calls and clone size are as listed in that table; D and trimming were resolved from the DNA. This sample yields roughly 40,000 clones, of which approximately 91% are seen a single time; 2% to 2.5% belongs to the top ten. The source material was peripheral blood. This clonotype was obtained from a human donor in a cohort sampled during active COVID-19.

CDR3: CASSGDSTFSYEQYF. The DNA for the CDR3 is TGTGCCAGCAGCGGGGACAGCACCTTTTCCTACGAGCAGTACTTC. The chain employs TRBV3-1 (or the pseudogene TRBV3-2) and TRBJ2-7, with 7 nucleotides matching TRBD1. The trim removed 5 bases at V and 1 base at J, leaving 8 bases unmatched. This CDR3 comprises 15 residues. CDR1 and CDR2 from the germline V gene are LGHDT and YNNKEL (reference sequence).